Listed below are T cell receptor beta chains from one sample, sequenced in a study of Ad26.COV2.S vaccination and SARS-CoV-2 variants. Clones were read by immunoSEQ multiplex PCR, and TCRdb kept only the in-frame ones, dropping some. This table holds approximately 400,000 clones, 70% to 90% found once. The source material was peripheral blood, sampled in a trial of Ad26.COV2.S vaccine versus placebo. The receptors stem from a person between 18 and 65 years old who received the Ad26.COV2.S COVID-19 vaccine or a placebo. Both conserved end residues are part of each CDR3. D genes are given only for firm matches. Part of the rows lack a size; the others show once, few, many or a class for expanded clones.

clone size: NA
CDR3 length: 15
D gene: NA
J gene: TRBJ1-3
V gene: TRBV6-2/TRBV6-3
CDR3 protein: CASSLPGASGNTIYF
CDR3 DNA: TGTGCCAGCAGTTTACCGGGGGCCTCTGGAAACACCATATATTTT

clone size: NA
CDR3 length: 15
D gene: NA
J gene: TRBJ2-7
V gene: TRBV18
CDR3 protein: CASSPPGKTAYEQYF
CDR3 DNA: TGTGCCAGCTCACCACCAGGAAAGACAGCGTACGAGCAGTACTTC

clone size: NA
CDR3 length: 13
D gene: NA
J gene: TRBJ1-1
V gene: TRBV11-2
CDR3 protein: CASSILITGGAFF
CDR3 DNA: TGTGCCAGCAGCATCCTGATTACCGGCGGAGCTTTCTTT

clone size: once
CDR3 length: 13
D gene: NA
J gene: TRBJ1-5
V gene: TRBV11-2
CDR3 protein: CASSPAGNQPQHF
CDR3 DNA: TGTGCCAGCAGCCCAGCTGGGAATCAGCCCCAGCATTTT

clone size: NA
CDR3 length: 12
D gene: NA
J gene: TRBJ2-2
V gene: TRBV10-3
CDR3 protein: CAISDDTGELFF
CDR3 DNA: TGTGCCATCAGTGATGACACCGGGGAGCTGTTTTTT

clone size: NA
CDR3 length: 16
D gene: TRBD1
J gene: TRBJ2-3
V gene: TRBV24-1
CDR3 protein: CATSDRGQEATDTQYF
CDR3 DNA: TGTGCCACCAGTGATCGAGGACAGGAGGCCACAGATACGCAGTATTTT

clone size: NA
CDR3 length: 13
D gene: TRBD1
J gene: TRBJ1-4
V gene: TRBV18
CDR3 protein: CASSTDRGEKLFF
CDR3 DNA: TGTGCCAGCTCGACGGACAGGGGGGAAAAACTGTTTTTT

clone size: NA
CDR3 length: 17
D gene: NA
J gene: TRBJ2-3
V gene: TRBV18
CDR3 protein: CASSPILSGQSTDTQYF
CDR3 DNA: TGTGCCAGCTCACCAATATTATCTGGACAGAGCACAGATACGCAGTATTTT

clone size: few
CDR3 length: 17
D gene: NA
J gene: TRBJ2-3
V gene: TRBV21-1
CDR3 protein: CASSKRGTGKRSDTQYF
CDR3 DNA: TGTGCCAGCAGCAAACGCGGGACAGGGAAACGATCAGATACGCAGTATTTT

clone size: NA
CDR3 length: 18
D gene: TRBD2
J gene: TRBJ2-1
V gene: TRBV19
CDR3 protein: CASSIAWLAVSPYNEQFF
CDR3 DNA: TGTGCCAGTAGTATAGCGTGGCTAGCGGTCTCACCCTACAATGAGCAGTTCTTC

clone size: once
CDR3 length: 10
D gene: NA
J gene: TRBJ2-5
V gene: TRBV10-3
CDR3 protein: CAIGRETQYF
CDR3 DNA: TGTGCCATCGGGAGGGAGACCCAGTACTTC

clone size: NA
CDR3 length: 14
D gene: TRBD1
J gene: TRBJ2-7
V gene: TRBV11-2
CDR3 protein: CASSLGQGAYEQYF
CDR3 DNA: TGTGCCAGCAGCTTGGGACAGGGAGCCTACGAGCAGTACTTC

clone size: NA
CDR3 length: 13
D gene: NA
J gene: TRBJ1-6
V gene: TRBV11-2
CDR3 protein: CASSLGANSPLHF
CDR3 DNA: TGTGCCAGCAGCTTAGGGGCTAATTCACCCCTCCACTTT

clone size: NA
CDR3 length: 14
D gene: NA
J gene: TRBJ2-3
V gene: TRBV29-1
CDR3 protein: CSVVGPGATDTQYF
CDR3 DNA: TGCAGCGTTGTCGGTCCAGGGGCCACAGATACGCAGTATTTT

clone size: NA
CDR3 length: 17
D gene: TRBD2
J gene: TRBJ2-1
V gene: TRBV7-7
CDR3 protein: CASSLGTSGSSYNEQFF
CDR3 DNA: TGTGCCAGCAGCCTCGGGACTAGCGGGAGCTCCTACAATGAGCAGTTCTTC

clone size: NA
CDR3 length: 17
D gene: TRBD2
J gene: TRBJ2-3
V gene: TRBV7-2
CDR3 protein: CASSPTGTSGRTDTQYF
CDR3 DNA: TGTGCCAGCAGCCCGACAGGGACTAGCGGGCGCACAGATACGCAGTATTTT

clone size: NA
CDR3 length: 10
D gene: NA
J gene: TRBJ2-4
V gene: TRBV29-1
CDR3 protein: CSAQQNIQYF
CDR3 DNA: TGCAGCGCCCAGCAAAACATTCAGTACTTC

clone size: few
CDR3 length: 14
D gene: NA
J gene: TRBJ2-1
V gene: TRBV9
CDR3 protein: CASRPLSSYNEQFF
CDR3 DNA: TGTGCCTCAAGACCGCTAAGCTCCTACAATGAGCAGTTCTTC

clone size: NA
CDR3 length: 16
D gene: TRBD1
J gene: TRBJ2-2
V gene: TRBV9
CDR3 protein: CASSVVGRGYTGELFF
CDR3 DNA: TGTGCCAGCAGCGTAGTTGGCAGGGGGTACACCGGGGAGCTGTTTTTT

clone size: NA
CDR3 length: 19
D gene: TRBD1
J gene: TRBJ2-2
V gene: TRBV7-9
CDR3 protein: CASSSLQGAVASDTGELFF
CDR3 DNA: TGTGCCAGCAGCTCCCTACAGGGGGCTGTGGCGAGCGACACCGGGGAGCTGTTTTTT

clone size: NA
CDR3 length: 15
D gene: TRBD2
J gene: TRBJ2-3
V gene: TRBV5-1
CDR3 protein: CASSFNGGTTDTQYF
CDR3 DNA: TGCGCCAGCAGCTTTAACGGGGGGACCACAGATACGCAGTATTTT

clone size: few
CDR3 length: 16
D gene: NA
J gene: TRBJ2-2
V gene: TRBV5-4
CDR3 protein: CASSPPRAGNAGELFF
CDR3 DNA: TGTGCCAGCAGCCCCCCCCGGGCCGGAAACGCCGGGGAGCTGTTTTTT

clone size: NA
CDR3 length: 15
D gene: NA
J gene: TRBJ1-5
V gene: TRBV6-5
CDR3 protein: CASRIQAHSNQPQHF
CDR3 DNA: TGTGCCAGCAGAATCCAGGCTCACAGCAATCAGCCCCAGCATTTT

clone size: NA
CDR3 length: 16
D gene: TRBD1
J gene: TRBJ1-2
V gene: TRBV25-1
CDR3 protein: CASSEYGSDRVYGYTF
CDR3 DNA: TGTGCCAGCAGTGAATATGGGTCAGACAGGGTCTATGGCTACACCTTC

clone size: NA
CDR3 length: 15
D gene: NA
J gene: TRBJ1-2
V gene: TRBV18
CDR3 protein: CASSPPAGTNYGYTF
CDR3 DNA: TGTGCCAGCTCACCACCGGCAGGGACGAACTATGGCTACACCTTC

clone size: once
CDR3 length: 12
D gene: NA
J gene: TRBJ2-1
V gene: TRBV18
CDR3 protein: CASSPRVNEQFF
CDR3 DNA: TGTGCCAGCTCACCTAGGGTCAATGAGCAGTTCTTC

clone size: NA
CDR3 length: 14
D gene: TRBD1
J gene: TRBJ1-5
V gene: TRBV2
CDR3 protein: CASNDRGYDQPQHF
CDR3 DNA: TGTGCCAGCAACGACAGGGGGTACGATCAGCCCCAGCATTTT

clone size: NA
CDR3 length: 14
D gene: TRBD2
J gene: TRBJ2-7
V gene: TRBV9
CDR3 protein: CASSAGPAGYEQYF
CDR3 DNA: TGTGCCAGCAGCGCAGGGCCAGCGGGGTACGAGCAGTACTTC

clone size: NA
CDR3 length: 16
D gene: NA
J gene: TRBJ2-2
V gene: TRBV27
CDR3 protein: CASTDLAKGNTGELFF
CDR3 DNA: TGTGCCAGCACGGATCTAGCGAAAGGGAACACCGGGGAGCTGTTTTTT

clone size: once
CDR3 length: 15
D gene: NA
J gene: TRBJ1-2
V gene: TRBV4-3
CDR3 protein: CASSQDAGANYGYTF
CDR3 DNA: TGCGCCAGCAGCCAAGACGCAGGAGCTAACTATGGCTACACCTTC

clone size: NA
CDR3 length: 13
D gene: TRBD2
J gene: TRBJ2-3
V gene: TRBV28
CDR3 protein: CASSLLAGDTQYF
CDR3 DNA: TGTGCCAGCAGTTTACTAGCGGGAGATACGCAGTATTTT

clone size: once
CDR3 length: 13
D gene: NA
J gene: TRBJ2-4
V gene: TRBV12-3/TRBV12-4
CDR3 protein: CASSSHQGGIQYF
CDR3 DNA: TGTGCCAGCAGCTCCCACCAAGGGGGCATTCAGTACTTC

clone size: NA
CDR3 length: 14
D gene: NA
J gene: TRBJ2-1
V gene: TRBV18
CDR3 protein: CATLPQGGYNEQFF
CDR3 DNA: TGTGCCACACTCCCACAGGGAGGCTACAATGAGCAGTTCTTC

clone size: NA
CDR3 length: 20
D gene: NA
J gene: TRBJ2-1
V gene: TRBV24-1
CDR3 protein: CATSDLCGPYAGNSYNEQFF
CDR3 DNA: TGTGCCACCAGTGATTTGTGTGGCCCCTATGCGGGGAACTCCTACAATGAGCAGTTCTTC

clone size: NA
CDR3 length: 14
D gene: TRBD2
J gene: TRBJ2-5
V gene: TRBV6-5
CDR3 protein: CASRLLAGQETQYF
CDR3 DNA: TGTGCCAGCAGACTACTAGCGGGCCAAGAGACCCAGTACTTC

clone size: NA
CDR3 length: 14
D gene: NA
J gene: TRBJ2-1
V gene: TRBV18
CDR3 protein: CASSPRDSYNEQFF
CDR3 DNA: TGTGCCAGCTCACCGCGGGACAGCTACAATGAGCAGTTCTTC

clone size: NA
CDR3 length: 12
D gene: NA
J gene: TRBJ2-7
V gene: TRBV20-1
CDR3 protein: CSASLGTSEQYF
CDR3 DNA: TGCAGTGCTAGTCTCGGCACGTCCGAGCAGTACTTC

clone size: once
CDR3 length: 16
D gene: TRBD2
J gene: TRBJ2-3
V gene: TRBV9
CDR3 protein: CASSVATSGDTDTQYF
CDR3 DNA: TGTGCCAGCAGCGTAGCGACTAGCGGAGACACAGATACGCAGTATTTT

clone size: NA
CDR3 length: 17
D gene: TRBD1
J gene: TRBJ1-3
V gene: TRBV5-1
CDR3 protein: CASSPLSGTVSGNTIYF
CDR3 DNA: TGCGCCAGCAGCCCACTATCCGGGACAGTGAGCGGAAACACCATATATTTT

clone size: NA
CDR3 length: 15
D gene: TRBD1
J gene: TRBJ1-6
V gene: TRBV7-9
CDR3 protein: CASSLTGTANSPLHF
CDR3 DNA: TGTGCCAGCAGCTTGACCGGGACAGCAAATTCACCCCTCCACTTT

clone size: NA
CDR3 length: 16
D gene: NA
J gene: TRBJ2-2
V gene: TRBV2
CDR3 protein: CASSGRTGANTGELFF
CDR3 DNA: TGTGCCAGCAGTGGGAGGACGGGGGCGAACACCGGGGAGCTGTTTTTT

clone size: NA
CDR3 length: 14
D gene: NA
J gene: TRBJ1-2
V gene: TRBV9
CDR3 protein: CASSPPGTAIGYTF
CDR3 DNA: TGTGCCAGCAGCCCCCCGGGGACGGCCATTGGCTACACCTTC

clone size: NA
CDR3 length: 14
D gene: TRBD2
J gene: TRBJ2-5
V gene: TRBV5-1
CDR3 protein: CASSVRGEVETQYF
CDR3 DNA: TGCGCCAGCAGTGTGCGGGGGGAGGTAGAGACCCAGTACTTC

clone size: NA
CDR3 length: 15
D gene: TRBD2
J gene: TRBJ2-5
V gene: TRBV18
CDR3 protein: CASSPSGGARETQYF
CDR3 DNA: TGTGCCAGCTCACCCAGCGGGGGAGCTCGTGAGACCCAGTACTTC

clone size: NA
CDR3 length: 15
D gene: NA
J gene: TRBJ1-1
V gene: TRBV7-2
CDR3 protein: CASSPSPTGNTEAFF
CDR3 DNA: TGTGCCAGCAGCCCATCTCCTACAGGGAACACTGAAGCTTTCTTT

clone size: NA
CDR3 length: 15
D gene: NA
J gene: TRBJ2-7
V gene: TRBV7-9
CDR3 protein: CASSPRRDDPYEQYF
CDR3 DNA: TGTGCCAGCAGCCCGAGGCGGGACGACCCCTACGAGCAGTACTTC

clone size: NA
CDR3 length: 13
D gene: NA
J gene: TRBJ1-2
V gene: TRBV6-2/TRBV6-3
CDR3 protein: CASSLSGNYGYTF
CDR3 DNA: TGTGCCAGCAGCTTATCGGGCAACTATGGCTACACCTTC

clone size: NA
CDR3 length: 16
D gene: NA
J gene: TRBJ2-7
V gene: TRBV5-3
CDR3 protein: CARSGGPGTVTYEQYF
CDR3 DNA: TGTGCCAGAAGCGGGGGCCCCGGGACGGTCACCTACGAGCAGTACTTC

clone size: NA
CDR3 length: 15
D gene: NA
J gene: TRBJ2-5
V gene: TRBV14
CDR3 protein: CASSQVKGQGETQYF
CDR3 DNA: TGTGCCAGCAGCCAAGTAAAGGGGCAAGGGGAGACCCAGTACTTC

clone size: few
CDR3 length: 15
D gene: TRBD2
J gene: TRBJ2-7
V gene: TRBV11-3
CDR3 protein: CASSLVAGGLLEQYF
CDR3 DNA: TGTGCCAGCAGCTTAGTCGCGGGGGGCCTTCTGGAGCAGTACTTC

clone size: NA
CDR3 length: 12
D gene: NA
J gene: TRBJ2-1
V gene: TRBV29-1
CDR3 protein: CSVGPMGYEQFF
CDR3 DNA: TGCAGCGTTGGGCCAATGGGCTATGAGCAGTTCTTC

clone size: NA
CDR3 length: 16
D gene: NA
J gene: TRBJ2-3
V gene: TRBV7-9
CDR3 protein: CASSLGGNLLTGTQYF
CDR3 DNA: TGTGCCAGCAGCTTAGGAGGCAACCTCCTAACGGGTACGCAGTATTTT

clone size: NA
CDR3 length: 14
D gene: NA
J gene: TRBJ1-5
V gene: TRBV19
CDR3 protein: CASSPMDSNQPQHF
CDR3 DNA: TGTGCCAGTAGCCCTATGGATAGCAATCAGCCCCAGCATTTT